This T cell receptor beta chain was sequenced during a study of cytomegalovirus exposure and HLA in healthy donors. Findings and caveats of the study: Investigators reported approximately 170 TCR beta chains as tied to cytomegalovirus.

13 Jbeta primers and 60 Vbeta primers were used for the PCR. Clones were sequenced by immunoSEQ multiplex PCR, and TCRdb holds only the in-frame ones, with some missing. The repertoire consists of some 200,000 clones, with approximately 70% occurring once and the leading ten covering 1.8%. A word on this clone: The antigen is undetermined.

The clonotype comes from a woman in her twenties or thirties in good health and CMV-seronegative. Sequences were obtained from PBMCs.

DNA of the CDR3: TGCGCCAGCAGCCCCGGGAGGACCTATGGCTACACCTTC. Protein sequence: CASSPGRTYGYTF. The chain couples TRBV10-1 to TRBJ1-2; no firm D call. This CDR3 comprises 13 residues. V was trimmed by 6 bases and J by 4 bases, leaving 12 bases between them. Germline CDR1 and CDR2: WNHNN and SYGVQD (reference sequence).